These T cell receptor beta chains were read from a single sample in a study of CD4 T cells in relation to SARS-CoV-2 and coronaviruses. The assay was immunoSEQ multiplex PCR, and TCRdb's table has in-frame clones only and misses some. The repertoire holds about 39,000 clones, with 70% to 85% as singletons. These receptors have no identified antigens. Sequences were obtained from naive CD4+ T cells from PBMCs, cultured in vitro. All receptors come from an adult with COVID-19. CDR3s include the opening cysteine and the closing phenylalanine or tryptophan. A D gene is named only where the DNA matches it firmly. Size is omitted from some rows. Given values are once, few, many or a class for expanded clones.

>TRBD1|TRBV7-8|-|TRBJ2-3
TGTGCCAGCAGCAGGGACAGGGGCACAGATACGCAGTATTTT
CASSRDRGTDTQYF
>-|TRBV15|-|TRBJ1-4
TGTGCCACCAGAGAACGACAGTATGAAAAACTGTTTTTT
CATRERQYEKLFF
>-|TRBV30|-|TRBJ2-1
TGTGCCTGCGAAACTCCAGGGGTTGAGCAGTTCTTC
CACETPGVEQFF
>-|TRBV19|once|TRBJ1-5
TGTGCCAGTAGTTGGGAAATTCGTCAGCCCCAGCATTTT
CASSWEIRQPQHF
>-|TRBV7-9|-|TRBJ1-5
TGTGCCAGCAGCCAGGGAGATTCTCGTAGCAATCAGCCCCAGCATTTT
CASSQGDSRSNQPQHF
>TRBD1|TRBV28|-|TRBJ1-4
TGTGCCAGCAGTTTAAGACAGGGGGCGCGAGGTAGGAATGAAAAACTGTTTTTT
CASSLRQGARGRNEKLFF
>TRBD1|TRBV18|-|TRBJ1-6
TGTGCCAGCTCACCAGAGAGACGGGGGACAGGGAATTCACCCCTCCACTTT
CASSPERRGTGNSPLHF
>-|TRBV3-1/TRBV3-2|-|TRBJ1-6
TGTGCCAGCAGCCAAGAAGTAGCGGGGACTAATTCACCCCTCCACTTT
CASSQEVAGTNSPLHF
>-|TRBV7-9|few|TRBJ2-2
TGTGCCAGCAGCTTTATTTCCGGGGAGCTGTTTTTT
CASSFISGELFF
>-|TRBV10-3|-|TRBJ2-7
TGTGCCATCTCCGGCAGTACCCCTTACGAGCAGTACTTC
CAISGSTPYEQYF
>-|TRBV5-1|-|TRBJ2-3
TGCGCCAGCATGCCCAGGGGTCGGGAGCGCCGCACAGATACGCAGTATTTT
CASMPRGRERRTDTQYF
>TRBD1|TRBV29-1|-|TRBJ2-7
TGCAGCGTTCATATACCGGCCGGGACAGGGCTCTCCGAGCAGTACTTC
CSVHIPAGTGLSEQYF
>-|TRBV30|-|TRBJ2-7
TGTGCCTGGGGACAGAGACACGAGCAGTACTTC
CAWGQRHEQYF
>TRBD1|TRBV7-2|-|TRBJ2-2
TGTGCCAGCAGCTCCCTAAGGGGACAGCGGCCCGGCGGGGAGCTGTTTTTT
CASSSLRGQRPGGELFF
>-|TRBV7-2|-|TRBJ2-4
TGTGCCAGCAGCCCGGGGGTCATTCAGTACTTC
CASSPGVIQYF
>TRBD2|TRBV7-2|-|TRBJ2-7
TGTGCCAGCAGCTTAGTTAGCGGGGCCTCCTACGAGCAGTACTTC
CASSLVSGASYEQYF
>-|TRBV6-5|-|TRBJ2-7
TGTGCCAGCAGTTACTCAGGACCGAACTTTCTCTACGAGCAGTACTTC
CASSYSGPNFLYEQYF
>TRBD2|TRBV20-1|-|TRBJ2-3
TGTTTAGCGGGTGATACAGATACGCAGTATTTT
CLAGDTDTQYF
>-|TRBV20-1|once|TRBJ2-5
TGCAGTGCTAGTCCGGCTGGCGCAGGGATCGGGGAGACCCAGTACTTC
CSASPAGAGIGETQYF
>-|TRBV15|-|TRBJ2-2
TGTGCCACCCGACAGGTTGGTGCCGGGGAGCTGTTTTTT
CATRQVGAGELFF
>-|TRBV30|-|TRBJ2-1
TGTGCCTGGAGTGGGGGCTGGATACAGTTCTTC
CAWSGGWIQFF
>-|TRBV6-4|-|TRBJ2-1
TGTGCCAGCAGTGACTGGTATGAGGGGGGCTTGAGGCAGTTCTTC
CASSDWYEGGLRQFF
>TRBD2|TRBV6-2/TRBV6-3|-|TRBJ2-3
TGTGCCAGCAGTTACCACACTAGCGGCCCAGGGAGAGCAGATACGCAGTATTTT
CASSYHTSGPGRADTQYF
>-|TRBV6-2/TRBV6-3|once|TRBJ1-4
TGTGCCAGCAGTTATCTCACTAATGAAAAACTGTTTTTT
CASSYLTNEKLFF
>-|TRBV5-1|-|TRBJ1-1
TGCGCCTGCAGACCGGGCGGGGGGAACACTGAAGCTTTCTTT
CACRPGGGNTEAFF
>-|TRBV21-1|-|TRBJ1-5
TGTGCCAGCGGGGTTATGATTAGCAATCAGCCCCAGCATTTT
CASGVMISNQPQHF
>TRBD1|TRBV2|few|TRBJ1-2
TGTGCCAGCAGTTTAACACAGGGGACCTATGGCTACACCTTC
CASSLTQGTYGYTF
>TRBD2|TRBV27|-|TRBJ2-7
TGTGCCAGCAGCCTAGAACTAGCGGCAAGTTACGAGCAGTACTTC
CASSLELAASYEQYF
>-|TRBV5-1|-|TRBJ2-5
TGCGCCAGCAGCAAGAGGACAGCTCAAGAGACCCAGTACTTC
CASSKRTAQETQYF
>TRBD2|TRBV4-1|once|TRBJ2-1
TGCGCCAGCAGCCAGCTAGCGGGAGTAATCGCTGAGCAGTTCTTC
CASSQLAGVIAEQFF
>-|TRBV5-1|-|TRBJ1-1
TGCGCCAGCAGCTTGGAAATGAAGGGCGTTGAAGCTTTCTTT
CASSLEMKGVEAFF
>-|TRBV19|few|TRBJ1-6
TGTGCCAGTAGTATTCGGGGGGTATATTCACCCCTCCACTTT
CASSIRGVYSPLHF
>TRBD2|TRBV6-5|-|TRBJ2-7
TGTGCCAGCAGCGTCGGACTAGCGAGTTCCTACGAGCAGTACTTC
CASSVGLASSYEQYF
>TRBD1|TRBV28|few|TRBJ1-6
TGTGCCAGCAGTAAACACCCTCCGGGACAGGGCTTCTATAATTCACCCCTCCACTTT
CASSKHPPGQGFYNSPLHF
>-|TRBV3-1/TRBV3-2|-|TRBJ2-2
TGTGCCAGCAGCCAAGATCTTGTTGCCGGCCTCACCGGGGAGCTGTTTTTT
CASSQDLVAGLTGELFF
>-|TRBV2|-|TRBJ2-2
TGTGCCAGCAGTGAATATAGGCATTGGGGGACCGGGGAGCTGTTTTTT
CASSEYRHWGTGELFF
>TRBD2|TRBV27|-|TRBJ2-7
TGTGCCAGCAGTTTTGGTCTAGCGGCCTACGAGCAGTACTTC
CASSFGLAAYEQYF
>-|TRBV20-1|once|TRBJ2-3
TGCAGTGCTAGACGGTCAGATACGCAGTATTTT
CSARRSDTQYF
>-|TRBV23-1|-|TRBJ2-6
TGCGCCAGCCATAGCACGGGAGCTGGGGCCAACGTCCTGACTTTC
CASHSTGAGANVLTF
>-|TRBV7-3|-|TRBJ2-5
TGTGCCAGCAGTGTCCGTGGAGCCCCGGCAGAGACCCAGTACTTC
CASSVRGAPAETQYF